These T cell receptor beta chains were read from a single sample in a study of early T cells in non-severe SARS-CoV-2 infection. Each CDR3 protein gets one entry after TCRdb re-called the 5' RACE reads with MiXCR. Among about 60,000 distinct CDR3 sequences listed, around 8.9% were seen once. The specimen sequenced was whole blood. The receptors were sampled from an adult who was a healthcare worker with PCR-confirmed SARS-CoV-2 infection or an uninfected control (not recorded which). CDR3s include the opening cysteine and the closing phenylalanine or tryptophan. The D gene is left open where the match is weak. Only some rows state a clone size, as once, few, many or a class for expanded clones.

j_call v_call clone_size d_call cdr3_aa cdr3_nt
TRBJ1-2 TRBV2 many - CASRSQPAYGYTF TGTGCCAGCAGGTCCCAGCCCGCCTATGGCTACACCTTC
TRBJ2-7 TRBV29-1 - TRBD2 CSAGTSGTYEQYF TGCAGCGCGGGGACTAGCGGTACCTACGAGCAGTACTTC
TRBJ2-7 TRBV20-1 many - CSANSGQPSYEQYF TGCAGTGCTAACTCAGGACAGCCCTCCTACGAGCAGTACTTC
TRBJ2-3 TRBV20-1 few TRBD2 CSASLLAGPSSTDTQYF TGCAGTGCTAGCCTGCTAGCGGGGCCTAGTAGCACAGATACGCAGTATTTT
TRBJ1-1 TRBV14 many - CASSQELGRLTEAFF TGTGCCAGCAGCCAAGAATTGGGGAGACTCACTGAAGCTTTCTTT
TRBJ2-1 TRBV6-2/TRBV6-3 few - CASSLTGNNEQFF TGTGCCAGCAGTTTAACGGGAAACAATGAGCAGTTCTTC
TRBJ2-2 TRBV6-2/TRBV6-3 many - CASSYEGPTGELFF TGTGCCAGCAGTTACGAGGGACCGACCGGGGAGCTGTTTTTT
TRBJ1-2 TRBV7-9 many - CASSPPGLTLYGYTF TGTGCCAGCAGCCCCCCGGGGTTGACTCTCTATGGCTACACCTTC
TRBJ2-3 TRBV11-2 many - CASSLETGFGTDTQYF TGTGCCAGCAGCTTAGAAACGGGATTTGGCACAGATACGCAGTATTTT
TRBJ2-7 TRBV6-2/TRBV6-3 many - CASSYYGQFYEQYF TGTGCCAGCAGTTACTACGGGCAGTTCTACGAGCAGTACTTC
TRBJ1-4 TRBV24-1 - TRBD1 CATSEGTANEKLFF TGTGCCACCAGTGAGGGGACAGCTAATGAAAAACTGTTTTTT
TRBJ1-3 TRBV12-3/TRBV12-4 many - CASFSPALAGNTIYF TGTGCCAGCTTTTCCCCGGCGTTGGCTGGAAACACCATATATTTT
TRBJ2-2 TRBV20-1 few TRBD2 CSAPRAGGGTGELFF TGCAGTGCCCCCCGAGCGGGAGGTGGCACCGGGGAGCTGTTTTTT
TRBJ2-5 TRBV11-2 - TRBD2 CASSLDPAGGLQETQYF TGTGCCAGCAGCTTAGATCCAGCGGGAGGCCTCCAAGAGACCCAGTACTTC
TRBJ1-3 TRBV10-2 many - CASSAKTVGNTIYF TGCGCCAGCAGCGCTAAGACAGTTGGAAACACCATATATTTT
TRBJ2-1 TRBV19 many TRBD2 CASSIVAGLAGGIGRGNEQFF TGTGCCAGTAGTATAGTAGCCGGACTAGCGGGAGGTATAGGTAGGGGAAATGAGCAGTTCTTC
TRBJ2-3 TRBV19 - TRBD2 CASNSGRGTDTQYF TGTGCCAGCAATAGCGGGAGGGGCACAGATACGCAGTATTTT
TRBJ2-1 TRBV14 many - CASSQDRGDSYNEQFF TGTGCCAGCAGCCAAGATAGGGGAGACTCCTACAATGAGCAGTTCTTC
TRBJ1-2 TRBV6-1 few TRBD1 CASSEAGTGSYGYTF TGTGCCAGCAGTGAAGCCGGGACAGGGAGCTATGGCTACACCTTC
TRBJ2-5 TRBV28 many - CASSLKETQYF TGTGCCAGCAGTTTAAAAGAGACCCAGTACTTC
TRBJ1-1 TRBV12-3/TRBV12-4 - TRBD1 CASSYGTGGTEAFF TGTGCCAGCAGTTACGGGACAGGGGGCACTGAAGCTTTCTTT
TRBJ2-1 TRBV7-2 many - CASSLLASSYNEQFF TGTGCCAGCAGCTTACTCGCGAGCTCCTACAATGAGCAGTTCTTC
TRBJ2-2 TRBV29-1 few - CSAHGPAANTGELFF TGCAGCGCCCATGGGCCCGCAGCGAACACCGGGGAGCTGTTTTTT
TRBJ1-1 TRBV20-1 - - CSAPLPGGYAFF TGCAGTGCCCCCCTCCCCGGAGGATATGCTTTCTTT
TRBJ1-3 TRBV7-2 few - CASSLFPHSGNTIYF TGTGCCAGCAGCTTATTCCCCCACTCTGGAAACACCATATATTTT
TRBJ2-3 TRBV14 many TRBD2 CASSSLARELTDTQYF TGTGCCAGCAGCTCTCTGGCGCGGGAGCTCACAGATACGCAGTATTTT
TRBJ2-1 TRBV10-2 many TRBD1 CASSVTGVYNEQFF TGCGCCAGCAGTGTGACAGGGGTTTACAATGAGCAGTTCTTC
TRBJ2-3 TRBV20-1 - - CSARDSAGGTSTGTQYF TGCAGTGCTAGAGATTCGGCAGGCGGAACTAGCACAGGTACGCAGTATTTT